The rows below give T cell receptor beta chains drawn from one sample of a study of T cells in Graves' hyperthyroidism and ophthalmopathy. In TCRdb, the multiplex PCR reads were re-called with MiXCR into one record per CDR3 protein. The table lists about 540,000 distinct CDR3 sequences, under 60% of them singletons. The sample comprised peripheral blood or thyroid tissue (not recorded which). The receptor source for this set is a woman under 30 with Graves' hyperthyroidism. Each CDR3 is given with its conserved first and last residue. A D gene is named only where the DNA matches it firmly. Expanded clones get a size class; other rows say once, few or many, or leave the size out.

d_call,v_call,clone_size,j_call,cdr3_aa,cdr3_nt
TRBD2,TRBV27,-,TRBJ2-7,CASKRGGIYEQYF,TGTGCCAGCAAGCGGGGGGGGATCTACGAGCAGTACTTC
-,TRBV10-3,-,TRBJ2-5,CAISAGQEVETQYF,TGTGCCATCAGTGCAGGGCAAGAGGTGGAGACCCAGTACTTC
-,TRBV29-1,once,TRBJ1-1,CSLLDGTTEAFF,TGCAGTTTATTGGACGGGACGACTGAAGCTTTCTTT
-,TRBV6-6,many,TRBJ1-1,CASSERQNTEAFF,TGTGCCAGCAGTGAACGGCAGAACACTGAAGCTTTCTTT
-,TRBV9,many,TRBJ1-6,CASSTDNHYNSPLHF,TGTGCCAGCAGCACTGACAACCACTATAATTCACCCCTCCACTTT
-,TRBV7-6,-,TRBJ2-5,CASSLDGGTSDF,TGTGCCAGCAGCTTAGACGGAGGGACCAGTGACTTC
TRBD1,TRBV20-1,many,TRBJ1-5,CSASWTGDSNQPQHF,TGCAGTGCTAGTTGGACAGGGGATAGCAATCAGCCCCAGCATTTT
TRBD2,TRBV29-1,few,TRBJ2-1,CSVVGGLGLYNEQFF,TGCAGCGTTGTTGGGGGACTAGGGCTTTACAATGAGCAGTTCTTC
TRBD2,TRBV29-1,-,TRBJ2-5,CSVGPGLAGGWETQYF,TGCAGCGTTGGGCCGGGACTAGCGGGAGGGTGGGAGACCCAGTACTTC
-,TRBV20-1,many,TRBJ1-4,CSAPTAPASGEKLFF,TGCAGTGCTCCAACAGCCCCGGCGTCGGGTGAAAAACTGTTTTTT
TRBD1,TRBV5-6,many,TRBJ2-6,CASSFLTGQEYSGANVLTF,TGTGCCAGCAGCTTTTTGACGGGACAGGAATACTCTGGGGCCAACGTCCTGACTTTC
TRBD2,TRBV6-2/TRBV6-3,-,TRBJ2-1,CSSSWSASGKGEQFF,TGTTCCAGCAGTTGGTCGGCTAGCGGGAAGGGTGAGCAGTTCTTC
TRBD1,TRBV12-3/TRBV12-4,many,TRBJ1-3,CASSSGQGRNTIYF,TGTGCCAGCAGTTCCGGACAGGGCAGAAACACCATATATTTT
-,TRBV20-1,-,TRBJ1-2,CSASPDPYGYTF,TGCAGTGCTAGTCCGGATCCATATGGCTACACCTTC
-,TRBV19,many,TRBJ1-1,CATSVNTEAFF,TGTGCCACCTCAGTGAACACTGAAGCTTTCTTT
-,TRBV7-6,many,TRBJ1-1,CASSLDGFEAFF,TGTGCCAGCAGCTTAGATGGCTTTGAAGCTTTCTTT
TRBD1,TRBV6-5,many,TRBJ1-2,CASSHTVTGAVGGYTF,TGTGCCAGCAGTCACACCGTGACAGGGGCTGTAGGTGGCTACACCTTC
-,TRBV12-3/TRBV12-4,few,TRBJ2-6,CASSPTGSNSGANVLTF,TGTGCCAGCAGCCCGACAGGCTCAAACTCTGGGGCCAACGTCCTGACTTTC
-,TRBV7-2,-,TRBJ2-7,CASSFYGYNEQYF,TGTGCCAGCAGCTTTTACGGTTACAATGAGCAGTACTTC
TRBD1,TRBV15,many,TRBJ1-6,CATSRGQGGSSPLHF,TGTGCCACCAGCAGAGGACAGGGGGGTAGTTCACCCCTCCACTTT
-,TRBV24-1,-,TRBJ1-5,CAPKGGTSNQPQHF,TGTGCTCCGAAGGGTGGGACTAGCAATCAGCCCCAGCATTTT
-,TRBV25-1,-,TRBJ1-2,CARGETGGGYTF,TGTGCTAGAGGCGAGACCGGCGGTGGCTACACCTTC
TRBD2,TRBV5-1,many,TRBJ2-7,CASSLASTSGRGSYEQYF,TGCGCCAGCAGCTTGGCCTCGACTAGCGGGAGGGGCTCCTACGAGCAGTACTTC
-,TRBV20-1,many,TRBJ1-6,CSARFEAGSPLHF,TGCAGTGCTAGATTCGAGGCAGGTTCACCCCTCCACTTT
-,TRBV12-5,few,TRBJ2-2,CASGLVVAGGTGELFF,TGTGCTAGTGGTTTGGTTGTCGCCGGAGGCACCGGGGAGCTGTTTTTT
-,TRBV20-1,-,TRBJ1-3,CSADATTGEGNTIYF,TGCAGTGCAGACGCAACCACGGGGGAGGGAAACACCATATATTTT
-,TRBV10-3,-,TRBJ1-1,CAIGTSDGGTEAFF,TGTGCCATCGGGACTAGCGACGGGGGTACTGAAGCTTTCTTT
-,TRBV6-5,few,TRBJ1-3,CASLTDAGNTIYF,TGTGCCAGCTTGACTGACGCTGGAAACACCATATATTTT
TRBD1,TRBV25-1,many,TRBJ1-4,CASSEGTGGESEKLFF,TGTGCCAGCAGTGAAGGGACAGGGGGCGAGAGTGAAAAACTGTTTTTT
-,TRBV20-1,many,TRBJ1-5,CSARGPSNGPQHF,TGCAGTGCTAGAGGACCGTCGAATGGGCCCCAGCATTTT
TRBD1,TRBV7-9,many,TRBJ2-7,CASSSDRVLEQYF,TGTGCCAGCAGCTCGGACAGGGTCCTCGAGCAGTACTTC
-,TRBV29-1,-,TRBJ2-5,CSVDGVPGQRQETQYF,TGCAGCGTTGATGGAGTCCCGGGACAACGCCAAGAGACCCAGTACTTC
-,TRBV19,many,TRBJ2-2,CASSIDSGTTGELFF,TGTGCCAGTAGTATAGATTCAGGGACCACCGGGGAGCTGTTTTTT
-,TRBV20-1,once,TRBJ2-7,CSAQGRDYEQYF,TGCAGTGCTCAGGGACGAGACTACGAGCAGTACTTC
-,TRBV2,-,TRBJ2-1,CASSEARGVEQFF,TGTGCCAGCAGTGAAGCGCGGGGTGTTGAGCAGTTCTTC
-,TRBV27,few,TRBJ2-2,CASSVLLGELFF,TGTGCCAGCAGTGTTTTGCTCGGGGAGCTGTTTTTT
TRBD1,TRBV29-1,once,TRBJ1-1,CSSEMGTGNTEAFF,TGCAGCAGTGAAATGGGGACAGGGAACACTGAAGCTTTCTTT
TRBD1,TRBV7-9,-,TRBJ1-4,CASSEQGIGSEKLFF,TGTGCCAGCAGCGAACAGGGGATAGGGAGTGAAAAACTGTTTTTT
-,TRBV4-3,many,TRBJ2-7,CASSQDRPGTRSYEQYF,TGCGCCAGCAGCCAAGACCGGCCCGGTACGCGCTCCTACGAGCAGTACTTC
TRBD2,TRBV10-3,-,TRBJ2-5,CATKRLAGGVETQYF,TGTGCCACCAAACGACTAGCGGGAGGAGTAGAGACCCAGTACTTC
-,TRBV7-2,-,TRBJ2-1,CASSPRTYEQFF,TGTGCCAGCAGCCCACGTACGTATGAGCAGTTCTTC
TRBD1,TRBV12-3/TRBV12-4,many,TRBJ1-1,CASSLQQGATEAFF,TGTGCCAGCAGCCTACAACAGGGGGCGACTGAAGCTTTCTTT
-,TRBV7-2,many,TRBJ1-1,CASSPRVSNTEAFF,TGTGCCAGCAGCCCGCGAGTTTCGAACACTGAAGCTTTCTTT
-,TRBV29-1,-,TRBJ1-2,CSVEGGTILGYTF,TGCAGCGTTGAAGGGGGGACCATCCTTGGCTACACCTTC
TRBD2,TRBV10-1,-,TRBJ2-7,CASSGGTSGIYYEQYF,TGCGCCAGCAGTGGAGGGACTAGCGGGATTTACTACGAGCAGTACTTC
-,TRBV7-2,once,TRBJ2-1,CASSQRGAATNEQFF,TGTGCCAGCAGCCAGAGGGGGGCTGCAACTAATGAGCAGTTCTTC
-,TRBV7-8,-,TRBJ1-5,CASSLWAGFNQPQHF,TGTGCCAGCAGCTTATGGGCAGGATTTAATCAGCCCCAGCATTTT
TRBD2,TRBV2,many,TRBJ2-2,CASKAGEGTGELFF,TGTGCCAGTAAAGCGGGAGAGGGGACCGGGGAGCTGTTTTTT
TRBD2,TRBV20-1,-,TRBJ2-1,CSARDPERGDYNEQFF,TGCAGTGCTAGAGATCCAGAGCGGGGAGACTACAATGAGCAGTTCTTC
-,TRBV19,many,TRBJ2-7,CASSIVRYGGEQYF,TGTGCCAGTAGTATAGTTCGTTATGGCGGCGAGCAGTACTTC